The 28 T cell receptor beta chains reported below all come from one sample, sequenced in a study of T cell repertoires in cytomegalovirus infection. TCRdb analysed the reads with MiXCR anew, one entry per CDR3 protein. The sample holds 560,000 or so distinct CDR3 sequences, 15% to 20% seen once. Sequencing input: CD8+ T cells from PBMCs. Every receptor here comes from a human donor in good health (CMV status not recorded). Some clones in this sample may be carry-over from other donors' samples.

This clonotype was recorded at least ten times. The V gene is TRBV28, the J gene TRBJ1-2; 8 bases agree with TRBD1. J lost 8 bases, V lost 4 bases, and 9 bases had no gene match. The CDR3 consists of 14 residues. Germline V gene sequence: CDR1 MDHEN, CDR2 SYDVKM. This CDR3 reads CASSSVPGTGGYTF. The CDR3, as DNA: TGTGCCAGCAGTTCCGTTCCCGGGACAGGAGGCTACACCTTC.

This clonotype came up many times. In nucleotides, the CDR3 is TGTGCCAGCAGTATCAGGTTTAGCACAGATACGCAGTATTTT. It codes for CASSIRFSTDTQYF. This chain uses TRBV6-1 with TRBJ2-3; D is unclear. Looked up from germline, CDR1 is MNHNS and CDR2 is SASEGT. Trimming cost V 5 bases and J 0 bases, with 9 bases left between them. This CDR3 is 14 amino acids long.

The table lists this clonotype with many counts. A much larger clone differs by one base, so this may be a read error. The chain uses TRBV7-3 and TRBJ2-3, with 7 bases matching TRBD2. The germline V gene encodes CDR1 SGHTA and CDR2 FQGTGA. The CDR3 loop spans 14 amino acids. V lost 4 bases, J lost 1 base, and 2 bases stayed unmatched. CDR3 region: CASSSGLRTDTQYF. In DNA form, the CDR3 reads TGTGCCAGCAGCTCGGGACTACGCACAGATACGCAGTATTTT.

The chain links TRBV19 to TRBJ1-2, with 7 bases lining up with TRBD1. The CDR3 totals 12 residues. The J segment lost 6 bases and the V segment lost 6 bases, leaving 4 bases of the junction unmatched. In germline, CDR1 is LNHDA, CDR2 SQIVND (reference sequence). The CDR3 bases are TGTGCCAGTAGGACAGGGTTTCATGGCTACACCTTC. Its protein is CASRTGFHGYTF. Variable domain in full (rest from reference TRBV19 and TRBJ1-2): DGGITQSPKYLFRKEGQNVTLSCEQNLNHDAMYWYRQDPGQGLRLIYYSQIVNDFQKGDIAEGYSVSREKKESFPLTVTSAQKNPTAFYLCASRTGFHGYTFGSGTRLTVV.

There are a few counts of this clonotype. The CDR3 DNA sequence: TGCAGTGCTAGCAGACAGGGACGTGAAAAACTGTTTTTT. Protein sequence: CSASRQGREKLFF. V gene TRBV20-1 combines with J gene TRBJ1-4, with 7 positions matching TRBD1. The V segment lost 3 bases and the J segment 7 bases; nucleotides outside the gene matches: 5. Germline V gene lookup returns CDR1 DFQATT and CDR2 SNEGSKA (reference sequence). The CDR3 covers 13 residues.

On this clonotype: Possible read error: a much larger clone is one base away. The chain has TRBV19 and TRBJ2-2; no definite D call. The germline V gene encodes CDR1 LNHDA and CDR2 SQIVND (reference sequence). The V gene lost 1 base and the J gene lost 4 bases, with 16 bases spanning the gap. The CDR3 is 17 amino acids. CDR3 nucleotide sequence: TGTGCCAGTAGTATAGTTGGTCCCCTGGCCGGCACCGGGGAGCTGTTTTTT. Its translation is CASSIVGPLAGTGELFF.

This clonotype was seen only a few times. The J gene is TRBJ2-7, the V gene TRBV11-2; weak D call: TRBD1 (5 bases). The germline V and J ends were trimmed by 6 bases and 0 bases, with 12 bases remaining between them. The CDR3 is 14 amino acids. Germline CDR1 reads SGHAT; CDR2 reads FQNNGV. The CDR3 DNA sequence: TGTGCCAGCAGTCTCAGGGTAAGCTCCTACGAGCAGTACTTC. Its translation: CASSLRVSSYEQYF.

The chain carries TRBV25-1 and TRBJ2-5; TRBD1 agrees at 7 bases. The CDR3 sequence is 14 residues long. V lost 8 bases to trimming and J lost 2 bases; unmatched junction nucleotides: 8. Looked up from germline, CDR1 is MGHDK and CDR2 is SYGVNS. The CDR3 coding sequence is TGTGCCAGCCATACAGGGACAGCTCAAGAGACCCAGTACTTC. Its protein is CASHTGTAQETQYF.

DNA for the CDR3: TGCGCCAGCAGCCAGACAGGACAGTCTAGCACAGATACGCAGTATTTT. It translates to CASSQTGQSSTDTQYF. The chain uses TRBV5-1 and TRBJ2-3; a possible D gene is TRBD1 (6 bases). The CDR3 spans 16 residues. The V gene's germline CDR1 is SGHRS and CDR2 YFSETQ. V gave up 4 bases and J gave up 0 bases, with 15 bases separating them.

This clonotype occurred many times. This chain links TRBV6-6 with TRBJ2-7; the D gene is possibly TRBD1 (6 bases). Germline CDR1 reads MNHNY; CDR2 reads SVGAGI (reference sequence). This CDR3 comprises 12 residues. V lost 5 bases, J lost 2 bases, and 7 bases lay in between. The CDR3: CASSRTAYEQYF. The CDR3 DNA is TGTGCCAGCAGTAGGACAGCCTACGAGCAGTACTTC.

The sample holds many counts of this clonotype. The chain recombines TRBV28 with TRBJ1-1, with D perhaps matching TRBD1 (6 bases). Trimming shortened V by 1 base and J by 0 bases, and 18 bases separated the two germline ends. Germline loops: CDR1 MDHEN, CDR2 SYDVKM. The CDR3 extends over 18 amino acids. The CDR3, as DNA: TGTGCCAGCAGTTTATTAGGTGTGGGGGCCACGATGAACACTGAAGCTTTCTTT. It is translated as CASSLLGVGATMNTEAFF.

The table lists this clonotype with many counts. This sequence joins TRBV11-2 and TRBJ1-1; tentative D call: TRBD1 (5 bases). Germline V gene lookup returns CDR1 SGHAT and CDR2 FQNNGV. CDR3 length equals 14 residues. V was pared by 5 bases and J by 3 bases, with 13 bases between. CDR3 nucleotide sequence: TGTGCCAGCAGCATTTGGAGGGGCTACACTGAAGCTTTCTTT. Protein sequence: CASSIWRGYTEAFF. Supplemented by reference TRBV11-2 and TRBJ1-1, the full variable domain reads EAGVAQSPRYKIIEKRQSVAFWCNPISGHATLYWYQQILGQGPKLLIQFQNNGVVDDSQLPKDRFSAERLKGVDSTLKIQPAKLEDSAVYLCASSIWRGYTEAFFGQGTRLTVV.

The gene calls are TRBV24-1 and TRBJ2-3; D is possibly TRBD1 (5 bases). The V end was cut by 4 bases, the J end by 2 bases, with 12 bases between. Looked up from germline, CDR1 is KGHDR and CDR2 is SFDVKD. The CDR3 has 15 residues. The CDR3 is CATSDRQGNTDTQYF. In DNA, the CDR3 is TGTGCCACCAGTGACCGGCAGGGTAACACAGATACGCAGTATTTT.

This clonotype was detected only a few times. The chain recombines TRBV12-3 or TRBV12-4 with TRBJ2-1, with D possibly being TRBD1 (5 bases). This CDR3 has 15 amino acids. Trimming left V 6 bases short and J 4 bases short, with 16 bases between. In DNA, the CDR3 is TGTGCCAGCAGCCGTCGCGCGGCAGGGTACAATGAGCAGTTCTTC. Amino acid sequence: CASSRRAAGYNEQFF.

The rearrangement links TRBV6-6 to TRBJ2-7, with 9 bases fitting TRBD1. CDR3 length: 15 amino acids. CDR1 and CDR2 from the germline V gene are MNHNY and SVGAGI (reference sequence). Unmatched junction bases numbered 4, after V lost 1 base and J lost 3 bases. CDR3 sequence (DNA): TGTGCCAGCAGTTACTGGGGACAGGGCTACTACGAGCAGTACTTC. Its translation: CASSYWGQGYYEQYF.

This clonotype has more than one count but fewer than ten. The chain uses TRBV15 and TRBJ2-1; TRBD1 matches 10 bases. Germline V CDR1 and CDR2: LNHNV, YYDKDF (reference sequence). V was pared by 9 bases and J by 9 bases, with 11 bases of the junction left unmatched. The CDR3 extends over 14 amino acids. The CDR3: CATAGTGVGSEQFF. CDR3 DNA: TGTGCCACAGCCGGGACAGGGGTGGGATCTGAGCAGTTCTTC.

This clonotype was detected a few times. This rearrangement joins TRBV6-1 to TRBJ2-7; D possibly uses TRBD1 or TRBD2 (6 bases each). Trimming shortened V by 6 bases and J by 3 bases, and 15 bases separated the two germline ends. CDR3 size: 14 residues. Germline lookup yields CDR1 MNHNS and CDR2 SASEGT. CDR3 sequence reads: CASRTRGGNYEQYF. The CDR3 DNA is TGTGCCAGCAGGACCAGGGGAGGCAACTACGAGCAGTACTTC.

The table lists this clonotype with a few counts. V usage is TRBV15 and J usage is TRBJ2-1; no clear D gene. CDR3 length: 18 residues. Germline CDR1 reads LNHNV; CDR2 reads YYDKDF (reference sequence). Trimming left V 0 bases short and J 0 bases short, with 15 bases between. The CDR3 here is CATSRDQTDRSSYNEQFF. CDR3 nucleotide sequence: TGTGCCACCAGCAGAGATCAAACGGACCGTAGCTCCTACAATGAGCAGTTCTTC. The complete variable domain, with remaining parts taken from reference TRBV15 and TRBJ2-1, reads DAMVIQNPRYQVTQFGKPVTLSCSQTLNHNVMYWYQQKSSQAPKLLFHYYDKDFNNEADTPDNFQSRRPNTSFCFLDIRSPGLGDTAMYLCATSRDQTDRSSYNEQFFGPGTRLTVL.

The rearrangement links TRBV28 to TRBJ2-3; the match to TRBD2 covers 8 bases. The CDR3 extends over 15 amino acids. Germline lookup yields CDR1 MDHEN and CDR2 SYDVKM. Unmatched junction bases numbered 10, after V lost 6 bases and J lost 5 bases. The CDR3, as DNA: TGTGCCAGCAGCCCACCGGGACTAGGAGGAGATACGCAGTATTTT. This codes for CASSPPGLGGDTQYF.

This clonotype was observed at least ten times. The V and J genes are TRBV7-3 and TRBJ2-3, with TRBD1 identical over 8 bases. The CDR3 is 15 amino acids. Looked up from germline, CDR1 is SGHTA and CDR2 is FQGTGA. With 4 bases clipped from V and 1 base from J, the junction kept 4 bases outside the gene matches. CDR3 protein: CASSSGQGGTDTQYF. The CDR3 DNA sequence: TGTGCCAGCAGCTCTGGACAGGGAGGCACAGATACGCAGTATTTT.

Concerning this clonotype itself: One junction end disagrees with the germline gene, perhaps due to a read error. The chain recombines TRBV5-6 with TRBJ2-7; no reliable D call. CDR3 size: 14 residues. Germline V CDR1 and CDR2: SGHDT, YYEEEE. The CDR3 bases are TGTGCCAGCAGCTCGACTCGCAAATTTGACGAGGAGTACTTC. Translated: CASSSTRKFDEEYF.

This clonotype was seen a handful of times. The chain uses TRBV29-1 and TRBJ2-7; 8 positions agree with TRBD1. Germline loops: CDR1 SQVTM, CDR2 ANQGSEA. CDR3 length equals 13 residues. Trimming at V came to 2 bases and at J to 2 bases, leaving 2 bases not matched to a gene. As DNA, the CDR3 is TGCAGCGTTGAACGGACAGGGACCTACGAGCAGTACTTC. Translating it yields CSVERTGTYEQYF.

This clonotype was counted only a few times. J is TRBJ1-1 and V is TRBV27; TRBD1 matches at 7 bases. V shed 5 bases and J 6 bases; nucleotides not matched to a gene: 12. Looked up from germline, CDR1 is MNHEY and CDR2 is SMNVEV (reference sequence). CDR3 length: 15 amino acids. Here the CDR3 DNA reads TGTGCCAGCAGTCTCCAAACAGGGGAGAAGGCTGAAGCTTTCTTT. This codes for CASSLQTGEKAEAFF.

This clonotype came up many times. This chain uses TRBV7-9 with TRBJ1-5; no clear D. This CDR3 is built from 12 residues. Trimming shortened V by 1 base and J by 9 bases, and 7 bases separated the two germline ends. CDR1 and CDR2 (germline): SEHNR, FQNEAQ (reference sequence). The CDR3 region has the DNA TGTGCCAGCAGCTTAGACACCGGGCCCCAGCATTTT. Residues: CASSLDTGPQHF.

This rearrangement joins TRBV29-1 to TRBJ2-3; D is possibly TRBD1 (5 bases). There are 13 residues in the CDR3. The V end lost 5 bases, the J end lost 5 bases, and 14 bases lay between the germline ends. CDR1 is SQVTM, CDR2 ANQGSEA, per germline. The DNA for the CDR3 is TGCAGCGTTCAAGGGGTGGTGATAGATACGCAGTATTTT. Translated, it gives CSVQGVVIDTQYF.

This chain links TRBV5-4 with TRBJ2-7; 7 positions match TRBD2. There are 15 residues in the CDR3. V was pared by 2 bases and J by 4 bases, with 9 bases of the junction left unmatched. The germline V gene has CDR1 SGHNT and CDR2 YYREEE (reference sequence). The DNA of the CDR3 is TGTGCCAGCAGCTTCGGGCGGGAGAGGCGGTACGAGCAGTACTTC. Translation gives CASSFGRERRYEQYF. The whole variable domain, remainder taken from reference TRBV5-4 and TRBJ2-7, is ETGVTQSPTHLIKTRGQQVTLRCSSQSGHNTVSWYQQALGQGPQFIFQYYREEENGRGNFPPRFSGLQFPNYSSELNVNALELDDSALYLCASSFGRERRYEQYFGPGTRLTVT.

The rearrangement links TRBV27 to TRBJ2-7; maybe TRBD2 (6 bases). V was pared by 5 bases and J by 5 bases, with 16 bases between. Looked up from germline, CDR1 is MNHEY and CDR2 is SMNVEV (reference sequence). The CDR3 consists of 14 residues. CDR3 DNA: TGTGCCAGCAGTCCAGGACGGAGGGGTGACGAGCAGTACTTC. It specifies CASSPGRRGDEQYF.

The gene calls are TRBV14 and TRBJ2-1; TRBD2 is a possible D gene (6 bases). Germline lookup yields CDR1 SGHDN and CDR2 FVKESK. There are 16 residues in the CDR3. Trimming shortened V by 3 bases and J by 9 bases, and 21 bases separated the two germline ends. This CDR3 reads CASSQLPGTSVGEQFF. The DNA of the CDR3 is TGTGCCAGCAGCCAGCTGCCAGGGACTTCAGTCGGTGAGCAGTTCTTC.